Listed below are T cell receptor beta chains from one sample, sequenced in a study of blood T cell repertoires in COVID-19. The repertoire was sequenced with immunoSEQ multiplex PCR; TCRdb's copy has only in-frame clones and lacks some. The sample contains a few hundred thousand clones, around 88% of which appear only once. Sequencing used peripheral blood. These receptors were collected from a woman between 50 and 59 years old with COVID-19, enrolled during active disease. Each CDR3 is given with its conserved first and last residue. The D gene is left open where the match is weak. Clone size is shown for a subset of rows, as once, few, many or a class of expanded clone.

CDR3aa | CDR3nt | d_gene | j_gene | v_gene | abundance
CASSATQGVTF | TGTGCCAGCAGCGCGACACAGGGGGTCACCTTC | TRBD1 | TRBJ1-2 | TRBV7-9 | -
CACPGKNTIYF | TGTGCCTGCCCGGGGAAAAACACCATATATTTT | - | TRBJ1-3 | TRBV6-4 | -
CASSIGGTGDSPLHF | TGTGCCAGTAGTATCGGAGGGACAGGGGATTCACCCCTCCACTTT | TRBD1 | TRBJ1-6 | TRBV19 | -
CASSLVQGANQPQHF | TGTGCCAGCAGTTTGGTCCAGGGGGCTAATCAGCCCCAGCATTTT | TRBD1 | TRBJ1-5 | TRBV28 | -
CASSLGLAGGAYEQYF | TGTGCCAGCAGCCTAGGACTAGCGGGGGGCGCCTACGAGCAGTACTTC | TRBD2 | TRBJ2-7 | TRBV3-1/TRBV3-2 | -
CASSLRGTYTGELFF | TGCGCCAGCAGCTTGCGGGGAACCTACACCGGGGAGCTGTTTTTT | - | TRBJ2-2 | TRBV5-1 | -
CASSLEEGASGYGYTF | TGTGCCAGCAGCTTAGAAGAGGGGGCGAGCGGCTATGGCTACACCTTC | TRBD1 | TRBJ1-2 | TRBV13 | once
CATSEGPDTQYF | TGTGCCACCTCGGAGGGGCCAGATACGCAGTATTTT | - | TRBJ2-3 | TRBV6-4 | -
CASSYTVWRPNYGYTF | TGTGCCAGCAGTTATACGGTCTGGAGACCTAACTATGGCTACACCTTC | - | TRBJ1-2 | TRBV6-5 | -
CASSLTPGGALGEQFF | TGTGCCAGCAGCTTAACCCCCGGGGGGGCCTTAGGAGAGCAGTTCTTC | TRBD2 | TRBJ2-1 | TRBV13 | -
CASSLEGGQGPQHF | TGCGCCAGCAGCTTGGAAGGGGGACAGGGGCCCCAGCATTTT | TRBD1 | TRBJ1-5 | TRBV5-1 | -
CASSENGVKGGYTF | TGTGCCAGCAGTGAAAACGGGGTCAAAGGGGGCTACACCTTC | - | TRBJ1-2 | TRBV6-1 | -
CASSSVTGVEYGAFF | TGTGCCAGCAGTTCCGTGACAGGGGTCGAATATGGGGCTTTCTTT | TRBD1 | TRBJ1-1 | TRBV27 | -
CASSPGQRDYNEQFF | TGCGCCAGCAGCCCCGGACAGAGAGACTACAATGAGCAGTTCTTC | - | TRBJ2-1 | TRBV4-1 | -
CASSYRGPSSYEQYF | TGTGCCAGCAGTTACAGGGGCCCAAGCTCCTACGAGCAGTACTTC | - | TRBJ2-7 | TRBV6-5 | -
CASSAGTDAGELFF | TGTGCCAGCAGCGCTGGGACAGACGCCGGGGAGCTGTTTTTT | TRBD1 | TRBJ2-2 | TRBV7-7 | -
CASSQSTGERVSGANVLTF | TGCGCCAGCAGTCAATCGACAGGGGAAAGGGTTTCTGGGGCCAACGTCCTGACTTTC | TRBD1 | TRBJ2-6 | TRBV23-1 | -
CAWSVGANEKLFF | TGTGCCTGGAGTGTAGGAGCGAATGAAAAACTGTTTTTT | - | TRBJ1-4 | TRBV30 | -
CASTLTSGSYEQYF | TGTGCCAGCACCCTGACTAGCGGTTCCTACGAGCAGTACTTC | TRBD2 | TRBJ2-7 | TRBV5-6 | -
CASSPRQNTGELFF | TGTGCCAGCAGCCCCAGACAGAACACCGGGGAGCTGTTTTTT | - | TRBJ2-2 | TRBV7-6 | -
CAWSVGRGTYEQYF | TGTGCCTGGAGTGTAGGTAGGGGTACATACGAGCAGTACTTC | - | TRBJ2-7 | TRBV30 | -
CASSYSQTGPGGYTF | TGTGCCAGCAGTTACTCCCAGACTGGGCCGGGGGGCTACACCTTC | - | TRBJ1-2 | TRBV6-6 | -
CASTKTGGDTEAFF | TGTGCCAGCACTAAGACAGGGGGGGACACTGAAGCTTTCTTT | TRBD1 | TRBJ1-1 | TRBV6-5 | -
CASSFQGPYEQYF | TGTGCCAGCAGTTTCCAGGGCCCCTACGAGCAGTACTTC | - | TRBJ2-7 | TRBV28 | -
CAWTLGLATDTQYF | TGTGCCTGGACTTTGGGACTAGCCACAGATACGCAGTATTTT | TRBD2 | TRBJ2-3 | TRBV30 | -
CASGDGGSGNTIYF | TGCGCCAGCGGGGACGGGGGCTCTGGAAACACCATATATTTT | - | TRBJ1-3 | TRBV5-1 | -
CASSPRRGVQYF | TGTGCCAGCAGCCCCCGGCGGGGTGTGCAGTATTTT | - | TRBJ2-3 | TRBV9 | -
CATSELGNYGYTF | TGTGCCACCAGTGAGCTAGGAAACTATGGCTACACCTTC | - | TRBJ1-2 | TRBV24-1 | -
CASSLGTGAVSPLHF | TGTGCCAGCAGTTTAGGGACAGGGGCGGTCTCACCCCTCCACTTT | TRBD1 | TRBJ1-6 | TRBV27 | -
CSASGLAGVISSYEQYF | TGCAGTGCTAGTGGGCTAGCGGGGGTCATTAGCTCCTACGAGCAGTACTTC | TRBD2 | TRBJ2-7 | TRBV20-1 | -
CASRPGLGAAWTQYF | TGTGCCAGCAGACCCGGACTGGGGGCGGCGTGGACGCAGTATTTT | - | TRBJ2-3 | TRBV28 | -
CASSPRTHHTQYF | TGTGCCAGCAGTCCCCGAACACACCATACGCAGTATTTT | - | TRBJ2-3 | TRBV2 | -
CASSLTGLGEKLFF | TGTGCCAGCAGCCTGACAGGTTTGGGTGAAAAACTGTTTTTT | - | TRBJ1-4 | TRBV6-5 | -
CASSSDWGGLTDTQYF | TGTGCCAGCAGCTCCGATTGGGGGGGCCTCACAGATACGCAGTATTTT | - | TRBJ2-3 | TRBV13 | -
CASSVDRDTEAFF | TGTGCCAGCTCAGTCGACAGGGACACTGAAGCTTTCTTT | TRBD1 | TRBJ1-1 | TRBV18 | -
CASSFLDQPQHF | TGTGCCAGCAGTTTTCTAGATCAGCCCCAGCATTTT | - | TRBJ1-5 | TRBV6-5 | -
CASSSSSGGDLLSTDTQYF | TGTGCCAGCAGCTCGTCTAGCGGGGGGGACCTCTTAAGCACAGATACGCAGTATTTT | TRBD2 | TRBJ2-3 | TRBV7-3 | -
CASSEGGVGRGFGSPLHF | TGTGCCAGCAGTGAAGGCGGGGTAGGGCGGGGGTTCGGCTCACCCCTCCACTTT | - | TRBJ1-6 | TRBV6-1 | few
CASSLLGGSYEQYF | TGTGCCAGCAGTTTATTGGGGGGATCCTACGAGCAGTACTTC | - | TRBJ2-7 | TRBV27 | -
CARRSQGNYGYTF | TGTGCCCGCCGGTCCCAGGGGAACTATGGCTACACCTTC | - | TRBJ1-2 | TRBV2 | -
CASSARGGRRGSQPQHF | TGTGCCAGCAGCGCGAGAGGCGGTCGCAGGGGGTCTCAGCCCCAGCATTTT | TRBD1 | TRBJ1-5 | TRBV5-5 | -
CASSPREAGRGGDGYTF | TGTGCCAGCAGCCCACGGGAGGCGGGCCGCGGAGGCGATGGCTACACCTTC | - | TRBJ1-2 | TRBV2 | -
CASSYRGGEDEQFF | TGTGCCAGCAGCTATAGAGGGGGCGAGGATGAGCAGTTCTTC | TRBD1 | TRBJ2-1 | TRBV3-1/TRBV3-2 | -
CASSLASGGARNEQFF | TGTGCCAGCAGCCTAGCTAGCGGGGGGGCCCGCAATGAGCAGTTCTTC | TRBD2 | TRBJ2-1 | TRBV14 | -
CASSPTGGSPEAFF | TGTGCCAGCAGCCCGACAGGGGGCTCGCCTGAAGCTTTCTTT | TRBD1 | TRBJ1-1 | TRBV6-5 | -
CATRGSSYNEQFF | TGTGCGACCAGAGGGAGCTCCTACAATGAGCAGTTCTTC | - | TRBJ2-1 | TRBV24-1 | -
CASSFWLAGTGTDTQYF | TGTGCCAGCAGTTTTTGGCTAGCGGGGACGGGTACAGATACGCAGTATTTT | TRBD2 | TRBJ2-3 | TRBV28 | -
CASSAGQADTDTQYF | TGTGCCAGCAGCGCCGGACAGGCTGACACAGATACGCAGTATTTT | TRBD1 | TRBJ2-3 | TRBV5-4 | once
CAWRPLQGAGELFF | TGTGCCTGGAGGCCATTACAGGGGGCCGGGGAGCTGTTTTTT | TRBD1 | TRBJ2-2 | TRBV30 | -
CASSPTGGPETQYF | TGTGCCAGCTCACCGACTGGCGGGCCAGAGACCCAGTACTTC | - | TRBJ2-5 | TRBV18 | -
CAITQGEYNEQFF | TGTGCCATCACACAGGGGGAATACAATGAGCAGTTCTTC | TRBD1 | TRBJ2-1 | TRBV10-3 | -
CASSRVDSYEQYF | TGTGCCAGCAGTCGGGTGGACTCCTACGAGCAGTACTTC | - | TRBJ2-7 | TRBV13 | -
CASSPLRGPYEQYF | TGTGCCAGCAGCCCCTTGCGGGGCCCCTACGAGCAGTACTTC | - | TRBJ2-7 | TRBV3-1/TRBV3-2 | once
CASSSEQGSEQYF | TGTGCCAGCAGCTCAGAACAGGGAAGCGAGCAGTACTTC | - | TRBJ2-7 | TRBV9 | -